This TCR beta chain was sequenced in a study of tumor-infiltrating lymphocytes in localized non-small cell lung cancer. Study as a whole: Resected tumor was paired with non-adjacent uninvolved lung from the same patient.

The protocol was immunoSEQ multiplex PCR, while the TCRdb copy is restricted to in-frame clones and leaves out a portion. The sample lists approximately 1,600 clones, over 30% occurring once. Study-level findings and limits: Each assay used a separate piece of the same tissue. Compared with uninvolved lung, tumors showed higher T cell infiltration by TCRbeta sequencing.

The CDR3 runs to 12 residues. Trimming shortened V by 2 bases and J by 7 bases, and 9 bases separated the two germline ends. Germline V gene sequence: CDR1 GTSNPN, CDR2 SVGIG (reference sequence). This clone was found a few times. Its specificity is not known. Sample: uninvolved lung tissue not adjacent to the tumor. This chain links TRBV30 with TRBJ1-5; the D is unclear. The source is a human donor with non-small cell lung cancer. The CDR3 DNA reads TGTGCCTGGAGTACCCCCTTACAGCCCCAGCATTTT. Translated: CAWSTPLQPQHF. The full variable domain, with the rest looked up from reference TRBV30 and TRBJ1-5, is SQTIHQWPATLVQPVGSPLSLECTVEGTSNPNLYWYRQAAGRGLQLLFYSVGIGQISSEVPQNLSASRPQDRQFILSSKKLLLSDSGFYLCAWSTPLQPQHFGDGTRLSIL.